This record looks at one TCR beta chain sequence and its context. No antigen is known for it. The sample originates from a study of T cell clonotyping in hematopoietic cell transplantation. Findings of the study overall: At the given depth, recipient repertoires were over 95% de novo clonotypes. Recipient TCR diversity dropped after transplant; expanded clonotypes rose from day 30 to 180. Higher Inverse Simpson Index values in graft donor and pretransplant recipient predicted broader posttransplant TCR diversity.

Recipients were bled about 28 days pretransplant and at posttransplant days 30, 100, 180. The CDR3 covers 15 residues. Trimming stripped 3 bases from V and 1 base from J, with 11 bases between. The V gene's germline CDR1 is LNHDA and CDR2 SQIVND (reference sequence). Produced via immunoSEQ multiplex PCR; TCRdb's table is partial and in-frame only. The sample holds around 14,000 clones, 85% to 95% seen once. The V and J genes are TRBV19 and TRBJ2-3; D might be TRBD1 (6 bases). This TCR derives from a male patient over 55 who had an allogeneic stem cell transplant from an unrelated donor, so the T cells may come from the graft donor. Some clones in this sample may be carry-over from other donors' samples. This specimen was PBMCs, taken 30 days after allogeneic stem cell transplant. The CDR3 loop is CASSMGAMGTDTQYF. In DNA form, the CDR3 reads TGTGCCAGTAGTATGGGGGCAATGGGCACAGATACGCAGTATTTT.